The rows below give T cell receptor beta chains drawn from one sample of a study of blood T cell repertoires in COVID-19. The data were produced by immunoSEQ multiplex PCR, yet TCRdb's version contains in-frame clones alone and is incomplete. The repertoire holds roughly 98,000 clones, roughly 77% seen once, with more than 10% in the top ten. Sequencing was performed on peripheral blood. The origin of the receptors is a human donor in a cohort sampled during active COVID-19. Both conserved end residues are trimmed from each CDR3.

TRBV11-2,11,ASSSHNMGRYT
TRBV11-2,14,ASRTIKGLAQYEQY
TRBV18,12,ASSWGQSNYGYT
TRBV7-3,14,ASSSGGLAGVATQY
TRBV2,10,ASTLTGDEQF
TRBV9,14,ASSVRAGLAKNIQY
TRBV6-5,14,ASSYLRGTGAYEQY
TRBV11-3,12,ASSGRETGDEQF
TRBV3-1/TRBV3-2,15,ASSHRGQGGANEKLF
TRBV6-5,11,ASSYSGYNEQF
TRBV29-1,10,SVEFTGNTIY
TRBV2,11,ASNDRSNTEAF
TRBV6-5,12,ASRKQGAGYGYT
TRBV7-6,13,ASSSSPGGTYEQY
TRBV7-9,14,ASTSWTGGFTGELF
TRBV6-5,14,ASSYSALRLNTEAF
TRBV5-1,13,ASSLRGSAGVGAF
TRBV28,15,ASSRWTGGAKNSPLH
TRBV7-2,13,ASSLVWTVGYGYT
TRBV6-2/TRBV6-3,14,ASSAAGTGGGYGYT
TRBV7-6,14,ASSARYGGGDYEQY
TRBV3-1/TRBV3-2,13,ASSQGGIQNQPQH
TRBV10-1,16,ASSDSGGRGHRTDTQY
TRBV2,14,ASSEWGGFSNQPQH
TRBV30,10,AWSSDRFSYT
TRBV5-1,12,ASSLSNRDTEAF
TRBV4-3,13,ASSQDWTGAYEQY
TRBV4-2,13,ASSQDRGGADTQY
TRBV7-2,15,ASSLGWAGSLNSPLH
TRBV18,12,ASSPFVQDGELF
TRBV7-2,11,ASSWGQPVVYT
TRBV18,12,ASSAQQGEYEQY